Below, 21 T cell receptor beta chains from the same sample are listed, as sequenced in a study of T cells in localized non-small cell lung cancer. TCRdb's table, derived via immunoSEQ multiplex PCR, lists solely in-frame clones and lacks some. The sample carries some 51,000 clones, more than 80% recorded once. Sequencing was performed on peripheral blood, taken before any cancer treatment. Receptors originate from a woman aged 40 to 75 with stage I lung adenocarcinoma.

This clone has a handful of counts. The rearrangement joins TRBV27 to TRBJ2-1; 7 nucleotides agree with TRBD2. The CDR3 spans 13 residues. Germline V gene lookup returns CDR1 MNHEY and CDR2 SMNVEV (reference sequence). The V and J ends lost 3 bases and 9 bases, in that order; junction bases with no gene match: 5. The chain's CDR3 is CASSFPGGFEQFF. The DNA for the CDR3 is TGTGCCAGCAGTTTCCCGGGGGGTTTTGAGCAGTTCTTC.

The chain is built from TRBV7-2 and TRBJ2-4, with 7 bases fitting TRBD2. The CDR3 length is 16 residues. V shed 4 bases, J shed 1 base, and the junction held 7 bases outside the gene matches. Looked up from germline, CDR1 is SGHTA and CDR2 is FQGNSA. The CDR3, as DNA: TGTGCCAGCAGCTCATCAGCGGGGAAGGCCAAAAACATTCAGTACTTC. Translation gives CASSSSAGKAKNIQYF.

The chain joins TRBV7-2 to TRBJ1-2; D is unclear. Germline CDR1 and CDR2: SGHTA and FQGNSA. V shed 5 bases and J shed 7 bases, with 11 bases lying between them. The CDR3 has 12 amino acids. CDR3 amino acids: CASSLLLSGYTF. The CDR3 DNA sequence: TGTGCCAGCAGCCTCCTGCTCTCTGGCTACACCTTC.

V usage is TRBV18 and J usage is TRBJ1-3; D ambiguous. Trimming took 2 bases from V and 1 from J, leaving 9 bases between them. CDR1 KGHSH and CDR2 LQKENI come from the germline V gene. This CDR3 is built from 15 residues. In DNA form, the CDR3 reads TGTGCCAGCTCACCAGAGCTGGGGTCTGGAAACACCATATATTTT. Its translation is CASSPELGSGNTIYF. Looking up the rest from reference TRBV18 and TRBJ1-3 gives the full variable domain: NAGVMQNPRHLVRRRGQEARLRCSPMKGHSHVYWYRQLPEEGLKFMVYLQKENIIDESGMPKERFSAEFPKEGPSILRIQQVVRGDSAAYFCASSPELGSGNTIYFGEGSWLTVV.

The J gene is TRBJ1-3, the V gene TRBV19; possibly TRBD1 for D (5 bases). Trimming pared 5 bases from V and 0 bases from J, leaving 32 bases between. This CDR3 contains 22 residues. The germline V gene has CDR1 LNHDA and CDR2 SQIVND (reference sequence). CDR3: CASSPEEAGRSYSRSSGNTIYF. The CDR3, as DNA: TGTGCCAGTAGTCCGGAGGAGGCAGGGCGATCTTATTCCAGAAGCTCTGGAAACACCATATATTTT. Full variable domain (rest looked up from reference TRBV19 and TRBJ1-3): DGGITQSPKYLFRKEGQNVTLSCEQNLNHDAMYWYRQDPGQGLRLIYYSQIVNDFQKGDIAEGYSVSREKKESFPLTVTSAQKNPTAFYLCASSPEEAGRSYSRSSGNTIYFGEGSWLTVV.

The chain is built from TRBV7-9 and TRBJ1-5; D is perhaps TRBD1 (6 bases). The CDR3 has 14 residues. Germline CDR1 and CDR2: SEHNR and FQNEAQ (reference sequence). The V end was cut by 5 bases, the J end by 7 bases, with 15 bases between. The CDR3 DNA reads TGTGCCAGCAGCAAAGGGGGGATGGGACAGCCCCAGCATTTT. Amino acids: CASSKGGMGQPQHF.

J is TRBJ1-3 and V is TRBV19; D is undetermined. This CDR3 contains 15 residues. Trimming took 3 bases from V and 4 from J, leaving 13 bases between them. Per germline, CDR1 LNHDA and CDR2 SQIVND (reference sequence). CDR3 coding DNA: TGTGCCAGTAGTATCGTTGTAGGGAAAGGAAACACCATATATTTT. Its protein product is CASSIVVGKGNTIYF.

This chain connects TRBV6-1 to TRBJ1-1; D ambiguous. CDR1 and CDR2 from the germline V gene are MNHNS and SASEGT. The CDR3 runs to 12 residues. V lost 3 bases, J lost 4 bases, and 6 bases lay in between. CDR3 region: CASSDSPTEAFF. The CDR3 nucleotides read TGTGCCAGCAGTGACAGTCCCACTGAAGCTTTCTTT.

The V and J genes are TRBV4-1 and TRBJ1-2; D is unresolved. Germline CDR1 reads MGHRA; CDR2 reads YSYEKL. The V end was cut by 2 bases, the J end by 4 bases, with 14 bases between. This CDR3 has 15 residues. CDR3 DNA: TGCGCCAGCAGCCAACCGACCCAAGGGATCTATGGCTACACCTTC. This translates into CASSQPTQGIYGYTF.

The J gene is TRBJ2-1, the V gene TRBV5-1; D unresolved. Germline loops: CDR1 SGHRS, CDR2 YFSETQ. V lost 0 bases, J lost 9 bases, and 4 bases lay in between. The CDR3 consists of 11 residues. DNA for the CDR3: TGCGCCAGCAGCTTGGGGGGTGAGCAGTTCTTC. Translating gives CASSLGGEQFF.

This clone was seen just once. The chain joins TRBV19 to TRBJ2-2; D is unresolved. Trimming took off 7 bases at V and 0 bases at J, with 9 bases between the two ends. Germline CDR1 is LNHDA and CDR2 is SQIVND (reference sequence). This CDR3 is built from 14 residues. In DNA form, the CDR3 reads TGTGCCAGTACTATCTCGGCGAACACCGGGGAGCTGTTTTTT. Translation: CASTISANTGELFF.

The chain couples TRBV28 to TRBJ2-3, with D unresolved. Germline loops: CDR1 MDHEN, CDR2 SYDVKM. V dropped 4 bases and J dropped 11 bases, with 10 bases sitting between them. The CDR3 is 11 residues long. CDR3 nucleotides: TGTGCCAGCAGTTCGGTTGTTAAGCAGTATTTT. It encodes CASSSVVKQYF. The full variable domain, with the rest looked up from reference TRBV28 and TRBJ2-3, is DVKVTQSSRYLVKRTGEKVFLECVQDMDHENMFWYRQDPGLGLRLIYFSYDVKMKEKGDIPEGYSVSREKKERFSLILESASTNQTSMYLCASSSVVKQYFGPGTRLTVL.

The V and J genes are TRBV27 and TRBJ2-7, with no clear D. Germline assignment: CDR1 MNHEY and CDR2 SMNVEV (reference sequence). Between the trimmed V and J ends, which lost 3 bases and 0 bases, there was a span of 6 bases. There are 13 residues in the CDR3. The CDR3 DNA follows: TGTGCCAGCAGTTTCCCAGCCTCCTACGAGCAGTACTTC. This sequence encodes CASSFPASYEQYF.

This clone has only a few counts. The chain employs TRBV5-6 and TRBJ1-2, with D uncertain. The CDR3 runs to 14 residues. V was clipped by 4 bases and J by 3 bases, with 13 bases between them. Germline values: CDR1 SGHDT, CDR2 YYEEEE. Here the CDR3 DNA reads TGTGCCAGCAGCCCGACACGGATTGACTATGGCTACACCTTC. Encoded protein: CASSPTRIDYGYTF.

The gene calls are TRBV29-1 and TRBJ1-1, with D uncertain. Between the trimmed V and J ends, which lost 4 bases and 3 bases, there was a span of 12 bases. The CDR3 spans 13 residues. Germline V gene lookup returns CDR1 SQVTM and CDR2 ANQGSEA. The CDR3, as DNA: TGCAGCGTTGCCCGGGGAGCCGACACTGAAGCTTTCTTT. This sequence encodes CSVARGADTEAFF.

The chain links TRBV7-2 to TRBJ1-4, with D hard to call. The germline V gene encodes CDR1 SGHTA and CDR2 FQGNSA. The length of the CDR3 is 13 residues. Trimming took 1 base from V and 2 from J, leaving 2 bases between them. The CDR3 is CASSLGTNEKLFF. The DNA for the CDR3 is TGTGCCAGCAGCTTAGGGACTAATGAAAAACTGTTTTTT.

The rearrangement joins TRBV4-1 to TRBJ1-5; no definite D call. The germline gives CDR1 MGHRA, CDR2 YSYEKL. The CDR3 consists of 15 residues. V dropped 0 bases and J dropped 6 bases, with 12 bases sitting between them. The CDR3 bases are TGCGCCAGCAGCCAAGATGGAGGGATCCCTCAGCCCCAGCATTTT. Translation: CASSQDGGIPQPQHF.

CDR3 loop: CATGESDTQYF. In nucleotides, the CDR3 is TGTGCGACAGGGGAGTCAGATACGCAGTATTTT. This chain uses TRBV15 with TRBJ2-3; 8 nucleotides line up with TRBD1. CDR1 LNHNV and CDR2 YYDKDF come from the germline V gene (reference sequence). This CDR3 has 11 residues.

The chain is built from TRBV9 and TRBJ2-1, with 11 bases fitting TRBD1. Germline assignment: CDR1 SGDLS and CDR2 YYNGEE. This CDR3 has 16 residues. The junction had 9 bases not matched to a gene; V was cut back by 4 bases and J by 6 bases. The CDR3 bases are TGTGCCAGCAGCTTCACGGGACAGGGGGACACCAATGAGCAGTTCTTC. Translation gives CASSFTGQGDTNEQFF.

The CDR3 coding sequence is TGTGCCAGCAGCTTCCGGGGGGCCACTGAAGCTTTCTTT. As protein: CASSFRGATEAFF. V gene TRBV7-9 combines with J gene TRBJ1-1, with D possibly being TRBD1 (6 bases). The CDR3 contains 13 residues. Germline V CDR1 and CDR2: SEHNR, FQNEAQ (reference sequence). V gave up 3 bases and J gave up 4 bases, with 9 bases separating them.

V is TRBV7-9 and J is TRBJ1-1, with 11 bases fitting TRBD1. V shed 5 bases, J shed 1 base, and the junction held 9 bases outside the gene matches. The CDR3 length is 17 residues. Germline CDR1 SEHNR, CDR2 FQNEAQ (reference sequence). CDR3 nucleotides: TGTGCCAGCAGCACACGAACCGGGACAGGGGGGAACACTGAAGCTTTCTTT. As protein: CASSTRTGTGGNTEAFF.